The source of this T cell receptor beta chain is a study of OX40 agonist ivuxolimab in advanced cancers. Study-level information: Ivuxolimab, which patients received intravenously every 2 weeks, was dosed at 0.01 to 10 mg/kg. Partial response was recorded in three patients: one hepatocellular carcinoma and two cutaneous melanoma cases.

The assay was immunoSEQ multiplex PCR, and TCRdb's table has in-frame clones only and misses some. Seen here are around 67,000 clones, approximately 90% observed once, and the top ten hold under 1.5%. The ends were cut back, 1 base at V and 5 bases at J, with 12 bases in the middle. CDR3 length: 15 amino acids. Per the germline V gene, CDR1 is SGHRS and CDR2 is YFSETQ. The source material was CD4+ or CD8+ T cells sorted from blood, sampled in a trial of the OX40 agonist ivuxolimab. The origin of this receptor is an adult with an advanced solid tumor such as melanoma, head and neck, liver or kidney cancer. V usage is TRBV5-1 and J usage is TRBJ1-4, with D unclear. This CDR3 reads CASSLLAGRNEKLFF. The CDR3 DNA reads TGCGCCAGCAGCTTGTTGGCGGGGAGGAATGAAAAACTGTTTTTT.